This T cell receptor (beta chain) derives from a study of blood T cell repertoires in COVID-19. Across the whole study: Sites in the United States, Italy and Spain provided acute and convalescent COVID-19 samples. In each case, the material was cDNA or gDNA derived from T cells, B-cell-depleted T cells, or PBMCs.

CDR3 length: 13 residues. V shed 3 bases and J shed 2 bases, with 7 bases lying between them. Germline CDR1 SSHAT, CDR2 FNYEAQ (reference sequence). Per the study methods: The authors estimated nucleated cell counts from reference gene primer amplification. The repertoire was sequenced with immunoSEQ multiplex PCR; TCRdb's copy has only in-frame clones and lacks some. The V and J calls and clone size were taken over from that table, and D and trimming were inferred from the DNA. The sample records 300,000 to 350,000 clones, about 85% being singletons. The sequenced sample consisted of peripheral blood. The V gene is TRBV7-7, the J gene TRBJ2-5; a weak D match, TRBD1 (6 bases). The TCR comes from a man aged 18 to 29 with active or convalescent COVID-19. CDR3 coding DNA: TGTGCCAGCAGCTTGGACAGACAAGAGACCCAGTACTTC. This gives the protein CASSLDRQETQYF.